This is a list of T cell receptor beta chains from one sample in a study of blood T cell repertoires in COVID-19. Sequenced by immunoSEQ multiplex PCR; TCRdb stores in-frame clones only, minus some. Altogether 200,000 to 300,000 clones are present, 83% being singletons, with the ten largest covering more than 5%. The sample consisted of peripheral blood. The receptors stem from a human donor in a cohort sampled during active COVID-19. Both conserved end residues are part of each CDR3. D genes are given only for firm matches. Not all rows give a size; the values are once, few, many and, for expanded clones, a class.

CDR3 DNA: TGTGCCAGCAGCCATCAGGGCTCTGGGGCCAACGTCCTGACTTTC
CDR3 protein: CASSHQGSGANVLTF
D gene: -
clone size: once
J gene: TRBJ2-6
V gene: TRBV3-1/TRBV3-2

CDR3 DNA: TGTGCCAGCAGCCTTACAGGGTTCGGTGGCTACACCTTC
CDR3 protein: CASSLTGFGGYTF
D gene: -
clone size: -
J gene: TRBJ1-2
V gene: TRBV27

CDR3 DNA: TGTGCTAGTGGTTACCTTTCCACGTCGACTAGCACAGATACGCAGTATTTT
CDR3 protein: CASGYLSTSTSTDTQYF
D gene: -
clone size: -
J gene: TRBJ2-3
V gene: TRBV12-5

CDR3 DNA: TGTGCCAGCTCACCACCCGCACTGTTCTATGGCTACACCTTC
CDR3 protein: CASSPPALFYGYTF
D gene: -
clone size: -
J gene: TRBJ1-2
V gene: TRBV18

CDR3 DNA: TGTGCCAGCAGCCACCGACAGGCGACGTTCGTGGGCTACACCTTC
CDR3 protein: CASSHRQATFVGYTF
D gene: -
clone size: -
J gene: TRBJ1-2
V gene: TRBV3-1/TRBV3-2

CDR3 DNA: TGTGCCAGCAGTCCAACTACCCTTCATACGCAGTATTTT
CDR3 protein: CASSPTTLHTQYF
D gene: -
clone size: -
J gene: TRBJ2-3
V gene: TRBV6-5

CDR3 DNA: TGTGCCAGCAGTTGGCAGGACGAGCAGTACTTC
CDR3 protein: CASSWQDEQYF
D gene: -
clone size: -
J gene: TRBJ2-7
V gene: TRBV6-6

CDR3 DNA: TGTGCCAGCAGTCCTCTTAACTACGGACAGTACTCCTACGAGCAGTACTTC
CDR3 protein: CASSPLNYGQYSYEQYF
D gene: -
clone size: -
J gene: TRBJ2-7
V gene: TRBV27

CDR3 DNA: TGCGCCAGCAGTGAGTCGACAGGGCACGAGCAGTACTTC
CDR3 protein: CASSESTGHEQYF
D gene: TRBD1
clone size: few
J gene: TRBJ2-7
V gene: TRBV10-1

CDR3 DNA: TGTGCCAGCAGCATGTGGGACAGCCAAGAGACCCAGTACTTC
CDR3 protein: CASSMWDSQETQYF
D gene: -
clone size: -
J gene: TRBJ2-5
V gene: TRBV21-1

CDR3 DNA: TGTGCCAGCAGCTTTGGGGACAGGGGTTATGAGCAGTACTTC
CDR3 protein: CASSFGDRGYEQYF
D gene: TRBD1
clone size: -
J gene: TRBJ2-7
V gene: TRBV7-2

CDR3 DNA: TGTGCCAGCAGCGGTCCTCCGGGACTACCCGGGGAGCAGTACTTC
CDR3 protein: CASSGPPGLPGEQYF
D gene: TRBD2
clone size: few
J gene: TRBJ2-7
V gene: TRBV13

CDR3 DNA: TGTGCCAGTAGTAGAACCGGGATCCCAGATACGCAGTATTTT
CDR3 protein: CASSRTGIPDTQYF
D gene: -
clone size: -
J gene: TRBJ2-3
V gene: TRBV19

CDR3 DNA: TGTGCCAGCAGCCAGGGACAGCGCACAGATACGCAGTATTTT
CDR3 protein: CASSQGQRTDTQYF
D gene: TRBD1
clone size: -
J gene: TRBJ2-3
V gene: TRBV14

CDR3 DNA: TGTGCCAGCTCACCACCGGACAAAAGGGGAGAGACCCAGTACTTC
CDR3 protein: CASSPPDKRGETQYF
D gene: -
clone size: once
J gene: TRBJ2-5
V gene: TRBV18

CDR3 DNA: TGTGCCAGCAGCCAGGGGGGGGGCGCGGGTACTGAAGCTTTCTTT
CDR3 protein: CASSQGGGAGTEAFF
D gene: -
clone size: -
J gene: TRBJ1-1
V gene: TRBV14

CDR3 DNA: TGTGCCAGTAGTCCGGAGACAGGTGCTAGAGCTTTCTTT
CDR3 protein: CASSPETGARAFF
D gene: -
clone size: -
J gene: TRBJ1-1
V gene: TRBV19

CDR3 DNA: TGTGCCAGCTCCCCCAGGGGCTACCCCTCCTACAATGAGCAGTTCTTC
CDR3 protein: CASSPRGYPSYNEQFF
D gene: -
clone size: -
J gene: TRBJ2-1
V gene: TRBV9

CDR3 DNA: TGTGCCAGCAGTCCCTCGGGACAGGGATTCGGAAACACCATATATTTT
CDR3 protein: CASSPSGQGFGNTIYF
D gene: TRBD1
clone size: -
J gene: TRBJ1-3
V gene: TRBV28

CDR3 DNA: TGTGCCAGTCGACTAGCGGGAGTGAATGAGCAGTTCTTC
CDR3 protein: CASRLAGVNEQFF
D gene: TRBD2
clone size: once
J gene: TRBJ2-1
V gene: TRBV19

CDR3 DNA: TGTGCCATCAGCCAAGGGGTACAGGGTTATGAGCAGTTCTTC
CDR3 protein: CAISQGVQGYEQFF
D gene: -
clone size: -
J gene: TRBJ2-1
V gene: TRBV10-3

CDR3 DNA: TGTGCCAGCAGCCAAGAACTAGCGGGAGTCGGCAATGAGCAGTTCTTC
CDR3 protein: CASSQELAGVGNEQFF
D gene: TRBD2
clone size: -
J gene: TRBJ2-1
V gene: TRBV3-1/TRBV3-2

CDR3 DNA: TGTGCCAGCAGCGTGGGACAGGGGACCTCCTACGAGCAGTACTTC
CDR3 protein: CASSVGQGTSYEQYF
D gene: TRBD1
clone size: many
J gene: TRBJ2-7
V gene: TRBV28

CDR3 DNA: TGTGCCTGGCAACTCTCTGGGGCCAACGTCCTGACTTTC
CDR3 protein: CAWQLSGANVLTF
D gene: -
clone size: once
J gene: TRBJ2-6
V gene: TRBV30

CDR3 DNA: TGTGCCAGCAGCGTAGAGAGCGGGGGTTCCTACGAGCAGTACTTC
CDR3 protein: CASSVESGGSYEQYF
D gene: TRBD2
clone size: -
J gene: TRBJ2-7
V gene: TRBV9

CDR3 DNA: TGTGCCAGCAGCCCACTCAATTCACCCCTCCACTTT
CDR3 protein: CASSPLNSPLHF
D gene: -
clone size: -
J gene: TRBJ1-6
V gene: TRBV11-2

CDR3 DNA: TGTGCCAGCAGTTTGGGTCGGGGTGTGGGAGGCAATGAGCAGTTCTTC
CDR3 protein: CASSLGRGVGGNEQFF
D gene: -
clone size: -
J gene: TRBJ2-1
V gene: TRBV28

CDR3 DNA: TGTGCCAGCAGTAGACTCGCTCGCTACGAGCAGTACTTC
CDR3 protein: CASSRLARYEQYF
D gene: -
clone size: -
J gene: TRBJ2-7
V gene: TRBV12-3/TRBV12-4

CDR3 DNA: TGTGCCAGCAGCTTGGATTCTCTCCCCTCTGGAAACACCATATATTTT
CDR3 protein: CASSLDSLPSGNTIYF
D gene: -
clone size: -
J gene: TRBJ1-3
V gene: TRBV5-5

CDR3 DNA: TGTGCCAGTAGTATAGATGGGGGGGCGTCAGATACGCAGTATTTT
CDR3 protein: CASSIDGGASDTQYF
D gene: -
clone size: -
J gene: TRBJ2-3
V gene: TRBV19

CDR3 DNA: TGTGCCATCAGTGAATCCGGACAAGACAACGAGCAGTACTTC
CDR3 protein: CAISESGQDNEQYF
D gene: -
clone size: -
J gene: TRBJ2-7
V gene: TRBV10-3

CDR3 DNA: TGTGCCTGGAGTGCCTACAGGGGTTCAGATGGCTACACCTTC
CDR3 protein: CAWSAYRGSDGYTF
D gene: TRBD1
clone size: -
J gene: TRBJ1-2
V gene: TRBV30

CDR3 DNA: TGTGCTAGTGGCTTAGGGGGGAACACCGGGGAGCTGTTTTTT
CDR3 protein: CASGLGGNTGELFF
D gene: -
clone size: -
J gene: TRBJ2-2
V gene: TRBV12-5